This TCR beta chain is drawn from a study of CD8+ T cells in alopecia areata. Findings and caveats of the study: Patients displayed less clarity in TCR sharing than mice, a finding possibly related to HLA. Only a single nonresponder existed, so baseline CD8+ expansion links stay unclear.

As for treatment: oral pan-JAK inhibitor, 5-10 mg twice daily. A note on this clone: Its cognate antigen is unknown.

This CDR3 has 14 amino acids. V was shortened by 5 bases and J by 3 bases, with 10 bases between the two germline ends. Germline V lookup: CDR1 MGHRA, CDR2 YSYEKL. As the sequencing template, cDNA was produced by extracting RNA and reverse transcribing it. Sequencing used immunoSEQ multiplex PCR; TCRdb keeps in-frame clones, though not all of them. The table lists 150,000 or so clones, 86% of them singletons. Here the sequenced sample was CD8+ T cells sorted from blood, taken at week 4, from a patient treated with tofacitinib. This chain joins TRBV4-1 and TRBJ2-2, with TRBD1 as a possible D gene (7 bases). The sequence derives from a human donor with alopecia areata. This chain's CDR3 is CASSDREDTGELFF. Written as DNA, the CDR3 is TGCGCCAGCAGCGACAGGGAGGACACCGGGGAGCTGTTTTTT.